This T cell receptor beta chain emerged from a study of cytomegalovirus exposure and HLA in healthy donors. Worth noting for this clone: The antigen is not known.

It was with 60 Vbeta and 13 Jbeta primers that the PCR ran. TCRdb's table, derived via immunoSEQ multiplex PCR, lists solely in-frame clones and lacks some. The sample records hundreds of thousands of clones, 65% to 80% being singletons. Findings and limits, study-wide: Under in vitro conditions, three CMV-associated chains were confirmed as specific for CMV antigens.

Trimming cost V 0 bases and J 4 bases; bases outside gene matches: 3. Looked up from germline, CDR1 is MNHNY and CDR2 is SVGAGI (reference sequence). The CDR3 is 14 residues long. The sequenced material came from PBMCs. This sequence was found in a man aged 35 to 55 in good health and CMV-seronegative. The chain combines TRBV6-6 with TRBJ2-7; 7 bases map to TRBD1. The CDR3 sequence: CASSYSGQTYEQYF. CDR3 coding DNA: TGTGCCAGCAGTTACTCGGGACAGACTTACGAGCAGTACTTC.